The 18 T cell receptor beta chains listed next were all sequenced from one sample in a study of cytomegalovirus exposure and HLA in healthy donors (dated by TCRdb to 2016 to 2017). Preparation of the library involved the immunoSEQ multiplex PCR assay. TCRdb re-hosts the immuneACCESS table, in-frame sequences only. Its copies lack some clones; in the studies checked, an unresolved V gene accounts for under half of them, and the cause for the rest is not known. The sample records approximately 190,000 clones, approximately 80% of which are singletons. Roughly 6.5% of the sample goes to the ten largest clones. The specimen sequenced was PBMCs. These receptors all come from a man between 18 and 35 years old in good health and CMV-seropositive.

The rearrangement joins TRBV6-5 to TRBJ2-7, with a tentative D call TRBD1 (6 bases). CDR1 MNHEY and CDR2 SVGAGI come from the germline V gene. The CDR3 totals 14 residues. Trimming took 10 bases from V and 4 from J, leaving 20 bases between them. This CDR3 is CATSGARAVYEQYF. Written as DNA, the CDR3 is TGTGCCACCTCAGGGGCGAGGGCGGTATACGAGCAGTACTTC.

J is TRBJ2-3 and V is TRBV15; 7 bases map to TRBD2. Germline trimming cut 5 bases from V and 1 base from J; bases unmatched to any gene: 3. The CDR3 extends over 14 amino acids. Germline V gene sequence: CDR1 LNHNV, CDR2 YYDKDF (reference sequence). CDR3 region: CATSFREGTDTQYF. CDR3 sequence (DNA): TGTGCCACCAGCTTCCGGGAGGGCACAGATACGCAGTATTTT.

In this sample, this clone turned up once. Additional DNA sequences in this sample encode the identical CDR3. The genes are TRBV7-7 and TRBJ2-3, with a possible D match to TRBD2 (5 bases). The CDR3 is 12 amino acids. Trimming took 5 bases from V and 6 from J, leaving 9 bases between them. Germline V gene sequence: CDR1 SSHAT, CDR2 FNYEAQ (reference sequence). The CDR3 is CASSPGGDTQYF. The DNA of the CDR3 is TGTGCCAGCAGCCCAGGCGGGGATACGCAGTATTTT.

The chain recombines TRBV18 with TRBJ2-1; the match to TRBD1 covers 8 bases. The CDR3 is made up of 16 amino acids. CDR1 and CDR2 (germline): KGHSH, LQKENI. Trimming took 4 bases from V and 10 from J; bases not matched to a gene: 15. The CDR3: CASSLKQGVVVEEQFF. Written as DNA, the CDR3 is TGTGCCAGCTCACTAAAACAGGGGGTGGTCGTGGAGGAGCAGTTCTTC.

The rearrangement links TRBV5-4 to TRBJ2-3; perhaps TRBD2 as D (6 bases). The CDR3 has 16 residues. The germline V and J ends were trimmed by 3 bases and 1 base, with 15 bases remaining between them. Germline-derived CDR1 and CDR2 are SGHNT and YYREEE (reference sequence). CDR3 in DNA: TGTGCCAGCAGCTCCGGGAGTTGGATAGGCACAGATACGCAGTATTTT. Translation: CASSSGSWIGTDTQYF.

This chain connects TRBV7-9 to TRBJ2-1; 7 nucleotides line up with TRBD2. Germline V CDR1 and CDR2: SEHNR, FQNEAQ (reference sequence). The CDR3 loop spans 17 amino acids. The V gene end was trimmed by 0 bases and the J gene end by 8 bases; junction bases not matched to a gene: 13. CDR3 region: CASSLAPRGGRSYEQFF. In DNA, the CDR3 is TGTGCCAGCAGCTTAGCTCCTAGGGGCGGGAGATCCTATGAGCAGTTCTTC.

The chain couples TRBV30 to TRBJ1-1; 7 bases are shared with TRBD1. Germline trimming cut 0 bases from V and 1 base from J; bases unmatched to any gene: 8. Per the germline V gene, CDR1 is GTSNPN and CDR2 is SVGIG (reference sequence). The CDR3 has 16 amino acids. Here the CDR3 reads CAWSVPLTGTNTEAFF. The CDR3 nucleotides are TGTGCCTGGAGTGTCCCACTGACAGGGACGAACACTGAAGCTTTCTTT.

The chain recombines TRBV28 with TRBJ1-5, with a weak D call TRBD1 (6 bases). Germline CDR1 is MDHEN and CDR2 is SYDVKM. Between the trimmed V and J ends, which lost 1 base and 4 bases, there was a span of 11 bases. This CDR3 spans 15 amino acids. In DNA form, the CDR3 reads TGTGCCAGCAGTTTATTCAGGGGTCTTAATCAGCCCCAGCATTTT. Translated, it gives CASSLFRGLNQPQHF.

The rearrangement joins TRBV4-3 to TRBJ1-5; D call uncertain. Trimming removed 0 bases at V and 0 bases at J, with 12 bases between. The CDR3 spans 17 residues. Germline loops: CDR1 LGHNA, CDR2 YSLEER. CDR3 coding DNA: TGCGCCAGCAGCCAAGATCTATCTGTTTATAGCAATCAGCCCCAGCATTTT. It yields the protein CASSQDLSVYSNQPQHF.

The chain carries TRBV2 and TRBJ1-5; maybe TRBD1 (5 bases). Looked up from germline, CDR1 is SNHLY and CDR2 is FYNNEI. The V end was cut by 6 bases, the J end by 5 bases, with 8 bases between. The CDR3 sequence is 12 residues long. CDR3: CASRWGDQPQHF. The CDR3 coding sequence is TGTGCCAGCAGGTGGGGGGATCAGCCCCAGCATTTT.

The J gene is TRBJ2-3, the V gene TRBV30; 8 nucleotides agree with TRBD2. CDR1 and CDR2 from the germline V gene are GTSNPN and SVGIG (reference sequence). This CDR3 is built from 12 residues. Trimming at V came to 4 bases and at J to 4 bases, leaving 1 base not matched to a gene. CDR3 residues: CAWMTSADTQYF. CDR3 DNA sequence: TGTGCCTGGATGACTAGCGCAGATACGCAGTATTTT.

The chain recombines TRBV6-5 with TRBJ2-5; 11 nucleotides match TRBD2. Trimming removed 6 bases from V and 5 bases from J; junction bases left unmatched: 8. The CDR3 spans 15 residues. Germline V gene data show CDR1 as MNHEY and CDR2 as SVGAGI. The CDR3 DNA is TGTGCCAGCAGGACCTTAGCGGGAGGGGGGGAGACCCAGTACTTC. Protein product: CASRTLAGGGETQYF.

The chain joins TRBV7-2 to TRBJ2-5; D not certain. Trimming cost V 6 bases and J 2 bases, with 10 bases left between them. Germline CDR1 reads SGHTA; CDR2 reads FQGNSA. The CDR3 is made up of 13 amino acids. The CDR3 nucleotides are TGTGCCAGCAGTTGGGCAGCACAAGAGACCCAGTACTTC. Residues: CASSWAAQETQYF.

V is TRBV7-6 and J is TRBJ2-7; 9 bases are shared with TRBD2. J lost 6 bases, V lost 5 bases, and 2 bases had no gene match. This CDR3 comprises 12 residues. From germline, CDR1 is SGHVS and CDR2 FNYEAQ. CDR3 DNA: TGTGCCAGCAGCGCGGGGGGGCGCGAGCAGTACTTC. It encodes CASSAGGREQYF.

The V and J genes are TRBV6-1 and TRBJ2-3, with 10 bases that match TRBD2. V was pared by 4 bases and J by 1 base, with 5 bases of the junction left unmatched. This CDR3 region has 16 residues. The germline CDR1 and CDR2 sequences are MNHNS and SASEGT. This CDR3 reads CASSGSSGSGTDTQYF. The DNA for the CDR3 is TGTGCCAGCAGTGGGTCTAGCGGGAGCGGCACAGATACGCAGTATTTT.

This clone appeared once. The chain recombines TRBV6-5 with TRBJ2-7; D possibly corresponds to TRBD2 (5 bases). This CDR3 has 14 residues. CDR1 is MNHEY, CDR2 SVGAGI, per germline. V was clipped by 0 bases and J by 7 bases, with 13 bases between them. DNA of the CDR3: TGTGCCAGCAGTTACTCGCGGGTTATTGTAGAGCAGTACTTC. This gives the protein CASSYSRVIVEQYF.

The gene calls are TRBV14 and TRBJ2-5; tentatively, D is TRBD1 (8 bases). The CDR3 contains 16 residues. CDR1 is SGHDN, CDR2 FVKESK, per germline. Trimming shortened V by 2 bases and J by 1 base, and 14 bases separated the two germline ends. Here the CDR3 DNA reads TGTGCCAGCAGCCAAACAGGGGGACTATCCCAAGAGACCCAGTACTTC. It codes for CASSQTGGLSQETQYF.

CDR3 DNA: TGTGCCGGTCTTAGTAGTTATGGCTACACCTTC. It translates to CAGLSSYGYTF. The gene calls are TRBV27 and TRBJ1-2; D is unresolved. Germline V gives CDR1 MNHEY, CDR2 SMNVEV (reference sequence). This CDR3 is built from 11 residues. V was trimmed by 11 bases and J by 5 bases, leaving 12 bases between them.